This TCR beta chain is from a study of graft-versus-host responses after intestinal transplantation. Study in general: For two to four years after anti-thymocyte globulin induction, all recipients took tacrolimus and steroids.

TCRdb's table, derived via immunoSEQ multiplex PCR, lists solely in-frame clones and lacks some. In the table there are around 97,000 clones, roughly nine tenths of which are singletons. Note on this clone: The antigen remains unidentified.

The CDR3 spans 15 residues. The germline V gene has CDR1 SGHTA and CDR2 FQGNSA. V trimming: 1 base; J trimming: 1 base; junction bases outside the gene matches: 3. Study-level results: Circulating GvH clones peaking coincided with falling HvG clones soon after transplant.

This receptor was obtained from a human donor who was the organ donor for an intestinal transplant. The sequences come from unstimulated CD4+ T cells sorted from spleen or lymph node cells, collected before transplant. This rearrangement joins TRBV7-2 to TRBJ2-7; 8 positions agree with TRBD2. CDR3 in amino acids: CASSLEGGGSYEQYF. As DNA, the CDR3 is TGTGCCAGCAGCTTAGAGGGCGGGGGGTCCTACGAGCAGTACTTC.